This TCR beta chain is from a study of patients and donors after allogeneic stem cell transplantation. Only a few counts were recorded for this clonotype. The CDR3 spans 14 residues. Germline V gene data show CDR1 as MNHNS and CDR2 as SASEGT. With 6 bases removed from V and 5 bases from J, the gap between germline ends came to 16 bases. Via MiXCR, TCRdb re-called the RT-PCR reads, giving one row per CDR3 protein. The sample records a few hundred thousand distinct CDR3 sequences, roughly 14% being singletons. What was sequenced was blood, either unsorted or a sorted T cell fraction (not recorded which). The source of this sequence is a human donor who was either an allogeneic HSCT recipient or a stem cell or donor lymphocyte infusion donor (not recorded which). It is not recorded whose cells these are; they may come from a transplant donor. This chain uses TRBV6-1 with TRBJ1-1; D perhaps matches TRBD1 (5 bases). CDR3 region: CASRETTGGTEAFF. DNA of the CDR3: TGTGCCAGCAGGGAAACGACGGGGGGGACTGAAGCTTTCTTT.